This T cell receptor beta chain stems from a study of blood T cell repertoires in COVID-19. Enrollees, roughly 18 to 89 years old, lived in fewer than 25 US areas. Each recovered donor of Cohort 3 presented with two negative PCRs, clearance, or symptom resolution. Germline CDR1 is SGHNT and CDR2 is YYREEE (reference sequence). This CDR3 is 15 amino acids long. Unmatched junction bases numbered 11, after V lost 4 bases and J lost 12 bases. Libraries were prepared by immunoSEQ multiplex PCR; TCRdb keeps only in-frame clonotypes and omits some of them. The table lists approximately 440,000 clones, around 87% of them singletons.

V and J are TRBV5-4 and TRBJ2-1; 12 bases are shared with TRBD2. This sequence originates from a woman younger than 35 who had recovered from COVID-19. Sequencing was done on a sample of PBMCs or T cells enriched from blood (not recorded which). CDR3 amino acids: CASSLDLAGGRGQFF. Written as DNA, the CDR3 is TGTGCCAGCAGCCTCGATCTAGCGGGGGGGCGCGGGCAGTTCTTC.